Shown below are 4 T cell receptor beta chains from a single sample sequenced in a study of T cell responses to AZD1222 COVID-19 vaccine. The data were produced by immunoSEQ multiplex PCR, yet TCRdb's version contains in-frame clones alone and is incomplete. The data contain about 29,000 clones, about 94% of them singletons. Here the sequenced sample was peripheral blood, taken on day 0 of AZD1222 vaccination. These receptor sequences come from an adult in good health.

The chain employs TRBV24-1 and TRBJ1-1, with 9 positions matching TRBD1. The V segment lost 9 bases and the J segment 1 base; nucleotides outside the gene matches: 5. The CDR3 is 14 residues long. The germline CDR1 and CDR2 sequences are KGHDR and SFDVKD. The CDR3 region is CATDLQGANTEAFF. Here the CDR3 DNA reads TGTGCCACCGATCTACAGGGGGCGAACACTGAAGCTTTCTTT.

The chain joins TRBV30 to TRBJ1-4; D ambiguous. Deletions cut 2 bases from V and 3 bases from J, with 10 bases between. This CDR3 comprises 14 residues. The V gene's germline CDR1 is GTSNPN and CDR2 SVGIG (reference sequence). CDR3: CAWSLGIANEKLFF. In DNA form, the CDR3 reads TGTGCCTGGAGTCTAGGCATAGCTAATGAAAAACTGTTTTTT.

The chain uses TRBV28 and TRBJ1-1; TRBD1 might be the D (6 bases). The germline gives CDR1 MDHEN, CDR2 SYDVKM. This CDR3 comprises 15 residues. Trimming shortened V by 6 bases and J by 6 bases, and 20 bases separated the two germline ends. This CDR3 is CASSVGAGQLSEAFF. In DNA, the CDR3 is TGTGCCAGCAGCGTAGGAGCAGGACAGCTATCTGAAGCTTTCTTT.

J is TRBJ1-5 and V is TRBV6-5; 7 bases agree with TRBD1. V dropped 9 bases and J dropped 3; count of bases not matched to a gene: 5. The CDR3 covers 13 residues. The germline V gene has CDR1 MNHEY and CDR2 SVGAGI. DNA for the CDR3: TGTGCCAGTGGGACAGTACACAATCAGCCCCAGCATTTT. Amino acid sequence: CASGTVHNQPQHF.